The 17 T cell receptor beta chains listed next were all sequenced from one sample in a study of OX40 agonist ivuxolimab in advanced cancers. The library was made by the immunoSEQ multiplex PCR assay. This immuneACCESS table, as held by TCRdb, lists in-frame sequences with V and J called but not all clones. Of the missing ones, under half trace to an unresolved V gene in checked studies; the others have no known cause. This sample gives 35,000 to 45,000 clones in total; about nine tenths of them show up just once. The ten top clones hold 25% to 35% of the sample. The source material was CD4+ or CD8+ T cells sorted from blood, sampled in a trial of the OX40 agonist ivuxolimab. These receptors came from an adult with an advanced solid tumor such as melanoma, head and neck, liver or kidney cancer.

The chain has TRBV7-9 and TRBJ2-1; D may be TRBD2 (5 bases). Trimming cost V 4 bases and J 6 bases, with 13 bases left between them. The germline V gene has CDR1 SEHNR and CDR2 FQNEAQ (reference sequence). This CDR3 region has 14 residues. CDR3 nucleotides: TGTGCCAGCAGCTCGGACTGGACGGGCAATGAGCAGTTCTTC. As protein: CASSSDWTGNEQFF.

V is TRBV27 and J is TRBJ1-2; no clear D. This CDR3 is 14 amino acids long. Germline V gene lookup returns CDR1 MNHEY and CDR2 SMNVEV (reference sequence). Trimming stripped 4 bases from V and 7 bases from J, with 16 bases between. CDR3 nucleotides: TGTGCCAGCAGTTCCCGAGGAGGGTCGGGTGGCTACACCTTC. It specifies CASSSRGGSGGYTF.

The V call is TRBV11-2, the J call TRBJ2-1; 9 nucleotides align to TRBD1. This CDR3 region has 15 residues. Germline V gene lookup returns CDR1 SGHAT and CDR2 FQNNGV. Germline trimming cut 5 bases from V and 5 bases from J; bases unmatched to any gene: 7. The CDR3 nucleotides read TGTGCCAGCAGCCTGATCGGGACAGGGCACAATGAGCAGTTCTTC. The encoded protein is CASSLIGTGHNEQFF.

CDR3 DNA sequence: TGTGCCAGTAGAAGGAAGGAGAACACCGGGGAGCTGTTTTTT. It translates to CASRRKENTGELFF. The genes are TRBV19 and TRBJ2-2; no clear D gene. Per germline, CDR1 LNHDA and CDR2 SQIVND (reference sequence). The CDR3 is 14 amino acids. V dropped 6 bases and J dropped 1 base, with 9 bases sitting between them.

The CDR3 region has the DNA TGTGCCAGTCGGACAGGTCCCTTTCTCTCCTACGAGCAGTACTTC. It yields the protein CASRTGPFLSYEQYF. V gene TRBV6-5 combines with J gene TRBJ2-7; TRBD1 agrees at 7 bases. The CDR3 runs to 15 residues. The germline V gene has CDR1 MNHEY and CDR2 SVGAGI. V lost 9 bases to trimming and J lost 0 bases; unmatched junction nucleotides: 11.

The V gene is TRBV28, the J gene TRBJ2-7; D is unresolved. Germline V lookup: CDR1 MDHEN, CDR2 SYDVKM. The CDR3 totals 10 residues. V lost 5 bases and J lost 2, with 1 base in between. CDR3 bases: TGTGCCAGCAGTACCTACGAGCAGTACTTC. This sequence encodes CASSTYEQYF.

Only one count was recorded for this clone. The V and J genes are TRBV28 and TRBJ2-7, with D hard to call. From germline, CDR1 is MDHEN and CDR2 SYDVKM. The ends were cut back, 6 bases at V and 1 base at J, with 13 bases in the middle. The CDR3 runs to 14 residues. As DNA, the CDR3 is TGTGCCAGCAGCAGTGGCCAGGTATCCTACGAGCAGTACTTC. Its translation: CASSSGQVSYEQYF.

Here the CDR3 reads CASSQGDSLQETQYF. As DNA, the CDR3 is TGCGCCAGCAGCCAAGGGGACTCCCTCCAAGAGACCCAGTACTTC. V usage is TRBV4-1 and J usage is TRBJ2-5, with D possibly TRBD2 on 6 matching bases. This CDR3 comprises 15 residues. V was clipped by 1 base and J by 1 base, with 10 bases between them. The germline V gene has CDR1 MGHRA and CDR2 YSYEKL.

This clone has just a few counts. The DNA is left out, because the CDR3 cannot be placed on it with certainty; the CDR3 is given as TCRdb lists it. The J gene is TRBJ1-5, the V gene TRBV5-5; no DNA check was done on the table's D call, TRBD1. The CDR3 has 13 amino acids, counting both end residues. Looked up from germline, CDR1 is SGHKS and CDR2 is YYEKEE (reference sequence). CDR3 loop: CASSVGQGAPKHF.

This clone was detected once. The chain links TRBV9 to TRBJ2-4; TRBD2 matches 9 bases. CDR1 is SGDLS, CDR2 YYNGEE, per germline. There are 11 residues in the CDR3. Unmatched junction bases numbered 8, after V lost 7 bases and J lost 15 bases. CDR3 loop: CASGDSGSLYF. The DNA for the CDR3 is TGTGCCAGCGGCGATAGCGGGAGCCTGTACTTC.

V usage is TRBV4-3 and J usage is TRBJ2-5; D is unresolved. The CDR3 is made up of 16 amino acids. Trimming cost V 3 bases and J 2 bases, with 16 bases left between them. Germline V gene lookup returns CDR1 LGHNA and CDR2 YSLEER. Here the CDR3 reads CASSHQPVAEQETQYF. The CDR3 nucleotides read TGCGCCAGCAGCCACCAACCCGTGGCCGAGCAAGAGACCCAGTACTTC.

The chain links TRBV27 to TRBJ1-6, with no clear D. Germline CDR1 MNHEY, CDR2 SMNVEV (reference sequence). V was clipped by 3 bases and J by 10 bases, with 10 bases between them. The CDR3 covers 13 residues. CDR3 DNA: TGTGCCAGCAGTTTCAATGGGGTCTCACCCCTCCACTTT. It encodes CASSFNGVSPLHF.

The chain's CDR3 is CASSLTSGRFYEQYF. The CDR3 DNA follows: TGTGCCAGCAGCCTAACTAGCGGGAGATTCTACGAGCAGTACTTC. The V and J genes are TRBV27 and TRBJ2-7, with 11 nucleotides matching TRBD2. The CDR3 loop spans 15 amino acids. The junction had 7 bases not matched to a gene; V was cut back by 6 bases and J by 3 bases. In germline, CDR1 is MNHEY, CDR2 SMNVEV (reference sequence).

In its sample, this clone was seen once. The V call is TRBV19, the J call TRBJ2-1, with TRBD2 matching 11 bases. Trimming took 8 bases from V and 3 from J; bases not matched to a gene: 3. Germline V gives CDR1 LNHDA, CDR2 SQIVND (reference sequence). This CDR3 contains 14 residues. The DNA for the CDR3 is TGTGCCAGTGGAACTAGCGGGAGCTACAATGAGCAGTTCTTC. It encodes CASGTSGSYNEQFF.

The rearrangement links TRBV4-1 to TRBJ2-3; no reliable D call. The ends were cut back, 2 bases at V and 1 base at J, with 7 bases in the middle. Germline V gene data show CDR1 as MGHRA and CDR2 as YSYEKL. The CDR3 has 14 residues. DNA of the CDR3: TGCGCCAGCAGCCAACAGGCCGGCACAGATACGCAGTATTTT. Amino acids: CASSQQAGTDTQYF.

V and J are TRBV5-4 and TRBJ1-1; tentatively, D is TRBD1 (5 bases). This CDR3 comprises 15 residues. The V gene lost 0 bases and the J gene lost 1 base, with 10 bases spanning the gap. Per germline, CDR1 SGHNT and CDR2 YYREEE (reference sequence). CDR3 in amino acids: CASSLDRGSNTEAFF. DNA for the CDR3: TGTGCCAGCAGCTTGGATAGGGGCTCGAACACTGAAGCTTTCTTT.

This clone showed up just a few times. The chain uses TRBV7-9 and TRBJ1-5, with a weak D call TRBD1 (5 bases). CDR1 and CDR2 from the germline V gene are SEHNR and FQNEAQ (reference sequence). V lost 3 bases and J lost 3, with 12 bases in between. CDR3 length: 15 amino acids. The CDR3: CASSFGAGTNQPQHF. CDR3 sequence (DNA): TGTGCCAGCAGCTTTGGGGCAGGTACCAATCAGCCCCAGCATTTT.